This T cell receptor beta chain was recovered during a study of beta chain features in type 1 diabetes. Study results and limitations: Within the patient group, naive, central memory and Treg TCRB repertoires appeared more similar to each other than within healthy donors. Patients with Type 1 diabetes showed moderately but significantly shorter TCRB CDR3s in all four CD4+ subsets.

V gave up 4 bases and J gave up 8 bases; unmatched junction bases: 6. The CDR3 contains 15 residues. The V gene's germline CDR1 is SGHRS and CDR2 YFSETQ. On this clone itself: What it binds is unknown.

cDNA synthesis used the whole RNA isolate, giving expressed TCRB sequences. Method: immunoSEQ multiplex PCR; TCRdb's copy keeps in-frame clones and lacks some. The table shows about 230,000 clones, with about 10% occurring only once. The chain links TRBV5-1 to TRBJ2-1; TRBD2 matches at 13 bases. This TCR was recovered from a young woman in good health. Specimen: naive CD4+ T cells from blood. The CDR3, as DNA: TGCGCCAGCAGCGTACTAGCGGGGGGGCGAGATGAGCAGTTCTTC. Translated: CASSVLAGGRDEQFF.